The next 15 T cell receptor beta chains were all read from a single sample in a study of T cells in Graves' hyperthyroidism and ophthalmopathy. Researchers took RNA transcripts and amplified the TCR beta CDR3 regions from them. An initial round of RT-PCR targeting the TCR CDR3 relied on the HTBI primer set. TCRdb reprocessed the multiplex PCR reads with MiXCR, giving one entry per CDR3 protein. The table records approximately 640,000 distinct CDR3 sequences, 15% to 20% of them present only once. Sequenced sample: blood. These receptors were taken from a woman aged 25-40 years with Graves' hyperthyroidism.

This clonotype appeared many times. J is TRBJ2-1 and V is TRBV6-1, with D possibly TRBD1 on 6 matching bases. V lost 9 bases and J 0 bases, leaving 9 bases between the germline ends. CDR1 is MNHNS, CDR2 SASEGT, per germline. The CDR3 contains 13 residues. This chain's CDR3 is CASTGSSYNEQFF. The CDR3 DNA reads TGTGCCAGTACAGGGAGCTCCTACAATGAGCAGTTCTTC.

This clonotype has at least ten counts. The CDR3 DNA reads TGTGCCAGCAGTTTTCGCGGTTTCGGGACTAGCCCAGATACGCAGTATTTT. It is translated as CASSFRGFGTSPDTQYF. The V and J genes are TRBV12-3 or TRBV12-4 and TRBJ2-3; TRBD2 agrees at 9 bases. The V gene end was trimmed by 3 bases and the J gene end by 4 bases; junction bases not matched to a gene: 11. CDR3 length: 17 amino acids.

This clonotype was seen many times. The CDR3 DNA reads TGCAGTGCTAGAGATCCTAGCGGGAGCTACGAGCAGTACTTC. Translation: CSARDPSGSYEQYF. The chain couples TRBV20-1 to TRBJ2-7; 10 bases agree with TRBD2. Unmatched junction bases numbered 2, after V lost 0 bases and J lost 3 bases. CDR3 size: 14 residues. Germline CDR1 and CDR2: DFQATT and SNEGSKA (reference sequence).

Only a few counts were recorded for this clonotype. The chain has TRBV7-9 and TRBJ2-3; tentatively, D is TRBD2 (6 bases). Deletions cut 9 bases from V and 5 bases from J, with 12 bases between. CDR1 is SEHNR, CDR2 FQNEAQ, per germline (reference sequence). This CDR3 contains 12 residues. The CDR3 coding sequence is TGTGCCAGTCGGGACTTACAAGATACGCAGTATTTT. The encoded protein is CASRDLQDTQYF.

This chain links TRBV19 with TRBJ1-3, with D unresolved. V was trimmed by 1 base and J by 2 bases, leaving 6 bases between them. Germline CDR1 reads LNHDA; CDR2 reads SQIVND (reference sequence). The CDR3 consists of 14 residues. CDR3 protein: CASSIGQTGNTIYF. Written as DNA, the CDR3 is TGTGCCAGTAGTATAGGCCAAACTGGAAACACCATATATTTT.

The table lists this clonotype with many counts. The chain links TRBV6-1 to TRBJ1-3, with 7 bases lining up with TRBD1. V lost 6 bases to trimming and J lost 0 bases; unmatched junction nucleotides: 8. This CDR3 spans 16 amino acids. CDR1 MNHNS and CDR2 SASEGT come from the germline V gene. Here the CDR3 DNA reads TGTGCCAGCAGCATCGGACAGGTCGTCTCTGGAAACACCATATATTTT. Translating gives CASSIGQVVSGNTIYF.

This clonotype was detected ten times or more. The chain joins TRBV5-1 to TRBJ2-1, with TRBD1 matching 12 bases. Per germline, CDR1 SGHRS and CDR2 YFSETQ. Losses at the gene ends were 3 bases for V and 8 bases for J; bases not matched to a gene: 3. The CDR3 is 14 amino acids. The DNA of the CDR3 is TGCGCCAGCAGCTCCGGGACAGGGGGCGATGAGCAGTTCTTC. Its protein product is CASSSGTGGDEQFF.

This clonotype was seen at least ten times. The gene calls are TRBV6-1 and TRBJ2-3; no firm D call. Between the trimmed V and J ends, which lost 7 bases and 3 bases, there was a span of 14 bases. The CDR3 is made up of 14 amino acids. Germline CDR1 MNHNS, CDR2 SASEGT. The CDR3 coding sequence is TGTGCCAGCAAGGCGGAACCCAATACAGATACGCAGTATTTT. It translates to CASKAEPNTDTQYF.

The chain employs TRBV20-1 and TRBJ2-5; tentative D call: TRBD1 (6 bases). V was shortened by 4 bases and J by 4 bases, with 13 bases between the two germline ends. Germline V gives CDR1 DFQATT, CDR2 SNEGSKA (reference sequence). The CDR3 sequence is 13 residues long. The DNA for the CDR3 is TGCAGTGCTAAGACAGGTCGGGGAGAGACCCAGTACTTC. It translates to CSAKTGRGETQYF.

This clonotype was detected many times. The rearrangement links TRBV3-1 to TRBJ2-7, with 11 bases that match TRBD1. This CDR3 spans 15 amino acids. The germline V gene has CDR1 LGHDT and CDR2 YNNKEL (reference sequence). The V gene end was trimmed by 0 bases and the J gene end by 7 bases; junction bases not matched to a gene: 5. The DNA for the CDR3 is TGTGCCAGCAGCCAAGAACTGGGACAGGGGGGAGAGCAGTACTTC. It translates to CASSQELGQGGEQYF.

This clonotype was observed many times. The chain carries TRBV7-2 and TRBJ2-7; 11 bases fit TRBD2. From germline, CDR1 is SGHTA and CDR2 FQGNSA. The CDR3 extends over 14 amino acids. Trimming took 5 bases from V and 6 from J; bases not matched to a gene: 6. The chain's CDR3 is CASSPTSGRGEQYF. The CDR3 nucleotides read TGTGCCAGCAGCCCTACTAGCGGGAGAGGCGAGCAGTACTTC.

In this sample, this clonotype turned up many times. V and J are TRBV28 and TRBJ2-6, with D uncertain. Germline loops: CDR1 MDHEN, CDR2 SYDVKM. The V and J ends lost 4 bases and 0 bases respectively, with 10 bases between them. This CDR3 spans 16 amino acids. The CDR3 protein is CASSSPLRSGANVLTF. The CDR3 DNA reads TGTGCCAGCAGTTCGCCCCTACGCTCTGGGGCCAACGTCCTGACTTTC.

The gene calls are TRBV4-1 and TRBJ1-6, with D tentatively TRBD1 (5 bases). Trimming took 0 bases from V and 11 from J, leaving 11 bases between them. Germline CDR1 is MGHRA and CDR2 is YSYEKL. The CDR3 loop spans 14 amino acids. CDR3 sequence: CASSQDVGGTPLHF. CDR3 bases: TGCGCCAGCAGCCAAGACGTCGGGGGAACACCCCTCCACTTT.

In its sample, this clonotype was seen a few times. The J gene is TRBJ2-2, the V gene TRBV5-1, with 7 bases matching TRBD2. Germline-derived CDR1 and CDR2 are SGHRS and YFSETQ. Trimming at V came to 2 bases and at J to 2 bases, leaving 3 bases not matched to a gene. The CDR3 runs to 15 residues. CDR3 nucleotides: TGCGCCAGCAGCTTTGGCGGGAGAAACACCGGGGAGCTGTTTTTT. Translated, it gives CASSFGGRNTGELFF.

This clonotype was counted between two and nine times. The chain combines TRBV7-9 with TRBJ1-6; D ambiguous. The V gene's germline CDR1 is SEHNR and CDR2 FQNEAQ (reference sequence). The CDR3 is 14 residues long. Trimming cost V 2 bases and J 13 bases, with 15 bases left between them. This chain's CDR3 is CASSLYRPGSPLHF. DNA of the CDR3: TGTGCCAGCAGCTTATACCGGCCCGGCTCTCCCCTCCACTTT.